This TCR beta chain was obtained from a study of PD-1 blockade in mismatch repair-deficient tumors. This CDR3 spans 14 amino acids. With V trimmed by 6 bases and J by 3 bases, 3 bases remained unmatched. Germline V gives CDR1 LNHDA, CDR2 SQIVND (reference sequence). The data were produced by immunoSEQ multiplex PCR, yet TCRdb's version contains in-frame clones alone and is incomplete. This sample has 70,000 to 90,000 clones, with around 80% found just once. All patients were mismatch repair deficient, assessed by either PCR or immunohistochemistry. The material was peripheral blood, obtained 44 weeks after starting pembrolizumab. The chain carries TRBV19 and TRBJ1-5; 9 nucleotides match TRBD1. This sequence originates from an adult with mismatch repair-deficient cancer. The CDR3: CASRWTGVNQPQHF. The DNA of the CDR3 is TGTGCCAGTAGATGGACAGGGGTCAATCAGCCCCAGCATTTT.